The text below deals with one T cell receptor beta chain. The germline V and J ends were trimmed by 5 bases and 5 bases, with 17 bases remaining between them. The CDR3 is made up of 15 amino acids. Germline V lookup: CDR1 SEHNR, CDR2 FQNEAQ (reference sequence). Sequencing used immunoSEQ multiplex PCR; TCRdb keeps in-frame clones, though not all of them. This sample has 17,000 or so clones, with approximately 81% found just once. The data originate from a study of T cell changes during pregnancy in multiple sclerosis. This chain joins TRBV7-9 and TRBJ2-3, with D tentatively TRBD1 (6 bases). The sequenced sample was CD8+ T cells from peripheral blood mononuclear cells, obtained in the third trimester of pregnancy. This clonotype originated in a female donor in good health, enrolled as a control in a pregnancy study. The CDR3 bases are TGTGCCAGCAGCCCCTGGGGGCGTGGGGGAGATACGCAGTATTTT. This codes for CASSPWGRGGDTQYF.